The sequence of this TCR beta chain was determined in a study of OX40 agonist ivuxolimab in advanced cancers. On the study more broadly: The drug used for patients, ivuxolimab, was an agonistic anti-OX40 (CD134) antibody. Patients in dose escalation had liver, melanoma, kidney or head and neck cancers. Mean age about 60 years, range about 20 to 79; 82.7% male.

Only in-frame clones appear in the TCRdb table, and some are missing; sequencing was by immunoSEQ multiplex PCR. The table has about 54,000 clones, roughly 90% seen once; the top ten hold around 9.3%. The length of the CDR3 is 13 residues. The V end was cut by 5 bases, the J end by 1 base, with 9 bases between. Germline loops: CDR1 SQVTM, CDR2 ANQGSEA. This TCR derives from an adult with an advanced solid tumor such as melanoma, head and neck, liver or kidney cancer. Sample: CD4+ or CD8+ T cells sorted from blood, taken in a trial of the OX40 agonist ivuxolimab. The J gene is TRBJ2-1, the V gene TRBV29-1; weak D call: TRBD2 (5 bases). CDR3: CSVLGISYNEQFF. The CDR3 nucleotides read TGCAGCGTTCTCGGGATTTCCTACAATGAGCAGTTCTTC.